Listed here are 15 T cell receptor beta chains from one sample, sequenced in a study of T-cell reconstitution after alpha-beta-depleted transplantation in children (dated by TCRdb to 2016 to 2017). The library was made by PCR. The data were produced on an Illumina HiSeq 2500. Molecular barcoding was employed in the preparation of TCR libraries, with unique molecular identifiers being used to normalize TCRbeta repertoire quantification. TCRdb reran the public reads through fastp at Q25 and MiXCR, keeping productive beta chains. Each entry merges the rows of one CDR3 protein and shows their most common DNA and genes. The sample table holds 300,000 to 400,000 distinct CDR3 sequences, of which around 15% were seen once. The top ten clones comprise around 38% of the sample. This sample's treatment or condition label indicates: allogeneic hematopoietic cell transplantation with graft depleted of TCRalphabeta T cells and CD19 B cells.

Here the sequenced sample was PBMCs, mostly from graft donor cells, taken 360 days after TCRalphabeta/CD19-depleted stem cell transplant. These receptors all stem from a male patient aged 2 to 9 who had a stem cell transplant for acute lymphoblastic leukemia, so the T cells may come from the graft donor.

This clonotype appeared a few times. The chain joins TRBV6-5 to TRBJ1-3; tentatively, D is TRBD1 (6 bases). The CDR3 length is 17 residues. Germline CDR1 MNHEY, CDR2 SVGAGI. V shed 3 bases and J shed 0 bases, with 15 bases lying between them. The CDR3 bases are TGTGCCAGCAGTTATTCCAGGGGAACGGCCTCTGGAAACACCATATATTTT. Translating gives CASSYSRGTASGNTIYF.

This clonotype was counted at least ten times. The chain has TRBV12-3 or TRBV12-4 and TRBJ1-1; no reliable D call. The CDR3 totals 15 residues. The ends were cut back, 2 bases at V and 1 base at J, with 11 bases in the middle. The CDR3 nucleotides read TGTGCCAGCAGTTTAAGTTGGCGGGGGAACACTGAAGCTTTCTTT. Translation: CASSLSWRGNTEAFF.

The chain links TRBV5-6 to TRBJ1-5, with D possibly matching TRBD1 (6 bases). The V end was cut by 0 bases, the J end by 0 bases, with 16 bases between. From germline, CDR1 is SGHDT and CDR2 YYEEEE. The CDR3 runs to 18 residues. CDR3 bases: TGTGCCAGCAGCTTGGCAGGGGCCCCGCCTTATAGCAATCAGCCCCAGCATTTT. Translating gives CASSLAGAPPYSNQPQHF.

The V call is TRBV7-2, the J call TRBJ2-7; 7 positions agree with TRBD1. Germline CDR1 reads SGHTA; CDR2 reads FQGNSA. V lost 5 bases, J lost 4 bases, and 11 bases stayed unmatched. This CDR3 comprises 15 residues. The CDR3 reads CASSRTGVATYEQYF. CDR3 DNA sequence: TGTGCCAGCAGCCGTACAGGGGTAGCTACTTACGAGCAGTACTTC.

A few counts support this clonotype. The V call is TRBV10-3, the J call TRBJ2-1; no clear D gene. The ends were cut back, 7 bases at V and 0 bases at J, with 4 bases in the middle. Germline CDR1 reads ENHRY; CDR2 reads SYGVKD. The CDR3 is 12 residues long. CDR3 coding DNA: TGTGCCATCATGGGCTCCTACAATGAGCAGTTCTTC. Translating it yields CAIMGSYNEQFF.

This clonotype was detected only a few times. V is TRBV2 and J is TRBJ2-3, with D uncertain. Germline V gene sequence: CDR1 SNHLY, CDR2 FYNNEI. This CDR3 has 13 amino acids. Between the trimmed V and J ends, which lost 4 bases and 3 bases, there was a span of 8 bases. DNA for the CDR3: TGTGCCAGCAGTGTACATGGGACAGATACGCAGTATTTT. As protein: CASSVHGTDTQYF.

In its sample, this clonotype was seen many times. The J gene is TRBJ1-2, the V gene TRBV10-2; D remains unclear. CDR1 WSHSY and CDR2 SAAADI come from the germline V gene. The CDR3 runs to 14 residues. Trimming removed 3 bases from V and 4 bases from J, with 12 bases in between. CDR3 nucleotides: TGCGCCAGCAGTGATGTCATCGTCGGCTATGGCTACACCTTC. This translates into CASSDVIVGYGYTF.

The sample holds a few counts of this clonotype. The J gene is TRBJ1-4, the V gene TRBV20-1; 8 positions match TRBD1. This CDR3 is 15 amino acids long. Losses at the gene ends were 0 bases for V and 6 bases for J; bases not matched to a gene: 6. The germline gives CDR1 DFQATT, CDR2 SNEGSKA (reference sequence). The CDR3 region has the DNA TGCAGTGCTAGAGATCGTTGGACAGGGTATGAAAAACTGTTTTTT. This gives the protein CSARDRWTGYEKLFF.

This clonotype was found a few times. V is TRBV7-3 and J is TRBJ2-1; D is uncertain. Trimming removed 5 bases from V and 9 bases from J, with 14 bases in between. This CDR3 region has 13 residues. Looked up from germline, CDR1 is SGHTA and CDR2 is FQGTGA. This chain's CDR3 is CASSPRMATEQFF. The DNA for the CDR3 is TGTGCCAGCAGCCCCCGCATGGCGACTGAGCAGTTCTTC.

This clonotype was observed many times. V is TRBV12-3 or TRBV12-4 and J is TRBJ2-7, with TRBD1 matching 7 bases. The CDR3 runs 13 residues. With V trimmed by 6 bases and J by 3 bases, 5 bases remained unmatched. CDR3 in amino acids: CASRVQGDYEQYF. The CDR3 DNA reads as TGTGCCAGCAGGGTTCAGGGGGACTACGAGCAGTACTTC.

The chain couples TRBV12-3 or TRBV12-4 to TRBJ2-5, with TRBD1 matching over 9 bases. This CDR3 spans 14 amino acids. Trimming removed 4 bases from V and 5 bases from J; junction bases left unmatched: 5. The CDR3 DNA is TGTGCCAGCAGTTCGGGACAGGGTGGGGAGACCCAGTACTTC. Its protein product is CASSSGQGGETQYF.

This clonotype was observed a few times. The CDR3, as DNA: TGTGCCAGCAGTGAATATGTCAGGGGGAAGGGGCAGTACTTC. This translates into CASSEYVRGKGQYF. The gene calls are TRBV25-1 and TRBJ2-7; 7 bases are shared with TRBD1. From germline, CDR1 is MGHDK and CDR2 SYGVNS. Germline trimming cut 0 bases from V and 9 bases from J; bases unmatched to any gene: 8. The CDR3 is 14 residues long.

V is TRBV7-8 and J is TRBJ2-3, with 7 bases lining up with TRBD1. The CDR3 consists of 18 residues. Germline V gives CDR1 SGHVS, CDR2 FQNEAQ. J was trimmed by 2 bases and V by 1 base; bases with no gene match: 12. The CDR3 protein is CASSLVERTQGYTDTQYF. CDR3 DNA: TGTGCCAGCAGCTTAGTTGAAAGGACACAGGGGTACACAGATACGCAGTATTTT.

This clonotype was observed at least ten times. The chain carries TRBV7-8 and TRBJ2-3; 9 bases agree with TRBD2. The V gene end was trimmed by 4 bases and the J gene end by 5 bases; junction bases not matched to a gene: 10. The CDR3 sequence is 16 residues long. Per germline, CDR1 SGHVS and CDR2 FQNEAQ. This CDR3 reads CASSYYLAGRGDTQYF. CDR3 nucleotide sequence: TGTGCCAGCAGCTATTATCTAGCGGGACGGGGAGATACGCAGTATTTT.

The CDR3 DNA reads TGTGCCAGCAGCCCCCTCGGGGTCGCCGGGGAGCTGTTTTTT. Its translation is CASSPLGVAGELFF. The gene calls are TRBV4-2 and TRBJ2-2, with D possibly TRBD2 on 5 matching bases. CDR1 and CDR2 from the germline V gene are LGHNA and YNFKEQ. With 4 bases removed from V and 6 bases from J, the gap between germline ends came to 12 bases. The CDR3 runs to 14 residues.